The source of this TCR beta chain is a study of T cells in Graves' hyperthyroidism and ophthalmopathy. Overall study findings and caveats: Among clonotypes expanded in thyroid above 0.001, most were also found in blood.

At first hyperthyroidism diagnosis, before any ophthalmopathy symptoms, the blood sample was collected. In this sample, this clonotype turned up many times. What it recognizes is unknown. Researchers took RNA transcripts and amplified the TCR beta CDR3 regions from them. The TCR CDR3 was amplified in a first-round RT-PCR using the HTBI primer set. TCRdb fed the multiplex PCR reads into MiXCR, producing one record per CDR3 protein. The table includes some 600,000 distinct CDR3 sequences, approximately 15% detected once. This CDR3 spans 15 amino acids. The V segment lost 0 bases and the J segment 6 bases; nucleotides outside the gene matches: 2. Germline loops: CDR1 SGHRS, CDR2 YFSETQ.

This receptor was obtained from a young woman with Graves' hyperthyroidism that later progressed to Graves' ophthalmopathy. Source material: blood. The rearrangement joins TRBV5-1 to TRBJ1-6, with TRBD1 matching over 8 bases. The CDR3 sequence: CASSLDRGVNSPLHF. In nucleotides, the CDR3 is TGCGCCAGCAGCTTGGACAGGGGGGTTAATTCACCCCTCCACTTT.